This TCR beta chain was captured in a study of blood T cells in healthy people across ages. Study summary: Capture by template switching was about one barcoded beta molecule per two T cells. Broader study findings: A roughly linear age-dependent decrease characterized TCR beta diversity per million T cells.

This clonotype came up a few times. No antigen is known for it. Every sample gave at least 5 micrograms of total RNA when it was extracted. Germline values: CDR1 MNHEY, CDR2 SMNVEV (reference sequence). Trimming removed 3 bases from V and 4 bases from J, with 12 bases in between. The CDR3 has 14 amino acids. Combining a sample-barcoded 5' primer with a J-beta primer mix, a second PCR ran for 7 to 11 cycles. The yield of each sample was at least 3 million CDR3-containing paired-end reads. One entry per CDR3 protein results from TCRdb running MiXCR on the 5' RACE reads. The sample has roughly 730,000 distinct CDR3 sequences, around three fifths seen once.

The TCR comes from a man aged 40-50 years in good health. The specimen was blood. The J gene is TRBJ2-5, the V gene TRBV27; D remains ambiguous. The CDR3, as DNA: TGTGCCAGCAGTTTGGGTGTGGCCGGAGAGACCCAGTACTTC. As protein: CASSLGVAGETQYF.